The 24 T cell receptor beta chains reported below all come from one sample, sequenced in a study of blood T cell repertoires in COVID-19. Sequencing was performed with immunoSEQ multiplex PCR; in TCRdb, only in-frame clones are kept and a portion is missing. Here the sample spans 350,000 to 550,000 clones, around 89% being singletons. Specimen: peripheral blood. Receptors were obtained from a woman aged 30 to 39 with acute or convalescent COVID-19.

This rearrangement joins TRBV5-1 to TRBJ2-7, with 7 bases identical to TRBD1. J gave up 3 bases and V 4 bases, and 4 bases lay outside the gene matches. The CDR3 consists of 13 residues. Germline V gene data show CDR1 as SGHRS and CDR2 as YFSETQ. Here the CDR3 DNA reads TGCGCCAGCAGCCGGGACAGCAACTACGAGCAGTACTTC. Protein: CASSRDSNYEQYF.

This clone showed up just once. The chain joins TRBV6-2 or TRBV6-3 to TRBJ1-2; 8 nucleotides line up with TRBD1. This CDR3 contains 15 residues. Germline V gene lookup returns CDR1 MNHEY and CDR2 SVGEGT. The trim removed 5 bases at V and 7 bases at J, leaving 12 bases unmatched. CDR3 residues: CASSRGTGPKSGYTF. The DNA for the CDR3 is TGTGCCAGCAGTCGCGGGACAGGCCCAAAGTCTGGCTACACCTTC.

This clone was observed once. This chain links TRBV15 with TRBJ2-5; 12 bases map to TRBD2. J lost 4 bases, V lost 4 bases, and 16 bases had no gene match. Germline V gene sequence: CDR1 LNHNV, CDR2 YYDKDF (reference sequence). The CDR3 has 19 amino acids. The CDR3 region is CATSTQGLAGTLGGETQYF. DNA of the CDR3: TGTGCCACCAGCACCCAAGGACTAGCGGGGACGCTAGGGGGAGAGACCCAGTACTTC. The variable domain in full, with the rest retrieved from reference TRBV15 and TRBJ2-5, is DAMVIQNPRYQVTQFGKPVTLSCSQTLNHNVMYWYQQKSSQAPKLLFHYYDKDFNNEADTPDNFQSRRPNTSFCFLDIRSPGLGDTAMYLCATSTQGLAGTLGGETQYFGPGTRLLVL.

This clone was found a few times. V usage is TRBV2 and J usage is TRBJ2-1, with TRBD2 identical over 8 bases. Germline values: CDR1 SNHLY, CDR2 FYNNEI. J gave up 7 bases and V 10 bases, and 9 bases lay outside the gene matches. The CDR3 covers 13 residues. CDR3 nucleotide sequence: TGTGCCAACGGGGGTCTAGCGGGTAATGAGCAGTTCTTC. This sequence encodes CANGGLAGNEQFF. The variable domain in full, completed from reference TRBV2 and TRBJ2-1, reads EPEVTQTPSHQVTQMGQEVILRCVPISNHLYFYWYRQILGQKVEFLVSFYNNEISEKSEIFDDQFSVERPDGSNFTLKIRSTKLEDSAMYFCANGGLAGNEQFFGPGTRLTVL.

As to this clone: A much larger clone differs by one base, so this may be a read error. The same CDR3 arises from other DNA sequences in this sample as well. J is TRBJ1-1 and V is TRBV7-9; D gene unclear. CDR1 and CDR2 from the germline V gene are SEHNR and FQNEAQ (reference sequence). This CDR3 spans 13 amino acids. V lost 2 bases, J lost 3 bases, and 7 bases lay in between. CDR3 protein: CASSLTGDTEAFF. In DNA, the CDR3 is TGTGCCAGCAGCTTAACCGGGGACACTGAAGCTTTCTTT.

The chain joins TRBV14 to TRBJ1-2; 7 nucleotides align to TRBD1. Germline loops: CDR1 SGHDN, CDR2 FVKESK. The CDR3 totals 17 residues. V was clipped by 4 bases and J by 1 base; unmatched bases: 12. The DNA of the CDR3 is TGTGCCAGCAGCCCCCTTAGGGGGCCTAGTGTTAACTATGGCTACACCTTC. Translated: CASSPLRGPSVNYGYTF. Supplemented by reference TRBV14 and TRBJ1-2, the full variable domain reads EAGVTQFPSHSVIEKGQTVTLRCDPISGHDNLYWYRRVMGKEIKFLLHFVKESKQDESGMPNNRFLAERTGGTYSTLKVQPAELEDSGVYFCASSPLRGPSVNYGYTFGSGTRLTVV.

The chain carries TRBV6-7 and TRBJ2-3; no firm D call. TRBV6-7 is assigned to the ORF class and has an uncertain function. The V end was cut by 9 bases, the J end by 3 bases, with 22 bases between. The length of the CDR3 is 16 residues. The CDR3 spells CARVIETRDGTDTQYF. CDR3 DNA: TGTGCCAGAGTAATAGAGACGCGCGACGGGACAGATACGCAGTATTTT.

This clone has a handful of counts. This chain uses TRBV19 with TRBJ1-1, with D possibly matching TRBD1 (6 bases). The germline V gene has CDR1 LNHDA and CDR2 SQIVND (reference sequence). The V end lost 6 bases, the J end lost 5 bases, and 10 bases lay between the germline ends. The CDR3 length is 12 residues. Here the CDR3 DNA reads TGTGCCAGTAGCCAGGGGAGAACTGAAGCTTTCTTT. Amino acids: CASSQGRTEAFF.

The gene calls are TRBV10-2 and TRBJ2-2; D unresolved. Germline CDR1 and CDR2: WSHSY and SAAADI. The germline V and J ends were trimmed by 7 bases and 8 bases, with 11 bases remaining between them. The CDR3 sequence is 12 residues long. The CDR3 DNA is TGCGCCAGCACCCCGGGTAGAGGGGAGCTGTTTTTT. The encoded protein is CASTPGRGELFF.

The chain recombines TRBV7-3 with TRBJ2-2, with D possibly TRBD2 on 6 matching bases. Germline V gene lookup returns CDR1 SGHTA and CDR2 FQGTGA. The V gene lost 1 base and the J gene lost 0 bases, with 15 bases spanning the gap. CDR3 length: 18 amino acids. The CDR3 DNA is TGTGCCAGCAGCTTAATGGGGCGGGGCGAAGCGAACACCGGGGAGCTGTTTTTT. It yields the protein CASSLMGRGEANTGELFF.

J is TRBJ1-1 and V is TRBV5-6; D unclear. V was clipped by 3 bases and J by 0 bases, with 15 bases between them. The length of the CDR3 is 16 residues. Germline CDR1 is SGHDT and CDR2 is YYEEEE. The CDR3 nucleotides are TGTGCCAGCAGCTGGGCAGGTTGGGCCATGAACACTGAAGCTTTCTTT. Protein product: CASSWAGWAMNTEAFF.

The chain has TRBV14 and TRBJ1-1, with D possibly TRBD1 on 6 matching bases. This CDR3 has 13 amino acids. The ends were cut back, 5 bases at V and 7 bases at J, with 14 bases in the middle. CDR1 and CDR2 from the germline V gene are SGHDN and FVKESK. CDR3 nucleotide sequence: TGTGCCAGCAGCTACGGGACATTCAGTGAAGCTTTCTTT. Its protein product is CASSYGTFSEAFF. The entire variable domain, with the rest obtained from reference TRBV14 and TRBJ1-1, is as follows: EAGVTQFPSHSVIEKGQTVTLRCDPISGHDNLYWYRRVMGKEIKFLLHFVKESKQDESGMPNNRFLAERTGGTYSTLKVQPAELEDSGVYFCASSYGTFSEAFFGQGTRLTVV.

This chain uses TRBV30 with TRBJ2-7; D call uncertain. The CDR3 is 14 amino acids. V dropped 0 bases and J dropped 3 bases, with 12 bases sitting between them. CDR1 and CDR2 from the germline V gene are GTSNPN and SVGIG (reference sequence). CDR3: CAWSVGLSYYEQYF. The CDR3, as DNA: TGTGCCTGGAGTGTGGGTCTTAGCTACTACGAGCAGTACTTC.

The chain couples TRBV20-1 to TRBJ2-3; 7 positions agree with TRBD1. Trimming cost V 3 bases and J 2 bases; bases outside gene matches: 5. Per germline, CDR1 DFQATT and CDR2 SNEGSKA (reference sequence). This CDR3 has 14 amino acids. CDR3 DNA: TGCAGTGCTAGTGGGGGACAGCACACAGATACGCAGTATTTT. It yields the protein CSASGGQHTDTQYF.

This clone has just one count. The CDR3 is CATSDRVGQGAVLDTQYF. The CDR3 nucleotides are TGTGCCACCAGTGATCGAGTGGGTCAGGGGGCCGTCTTAGATACGCAGTATTTT. The gene calls are TRBV24-1 and TRBJ2-3; 8 nucleotides line up with TRBD1. This CDR3 contains 18 residues. CDR1 and CDR2 (germline): KGHDR, SFDVKD. V shed 3 bases and J 5 bases; nucleotides not matched to a gene: 15.

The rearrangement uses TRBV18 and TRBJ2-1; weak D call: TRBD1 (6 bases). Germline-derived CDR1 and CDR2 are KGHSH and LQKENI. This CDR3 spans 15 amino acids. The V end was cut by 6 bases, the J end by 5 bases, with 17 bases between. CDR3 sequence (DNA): TGTGCCAGCTCCCCCCTTTCAGGGGCGGACAATGAGCAGTTCTTC. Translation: CASSPLSGADNEQFF.

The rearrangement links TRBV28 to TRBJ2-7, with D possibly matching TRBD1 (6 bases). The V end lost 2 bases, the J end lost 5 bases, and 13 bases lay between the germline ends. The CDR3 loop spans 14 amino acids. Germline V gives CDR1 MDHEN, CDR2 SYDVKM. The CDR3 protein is CASSLNRVGDEQYF. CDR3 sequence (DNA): TGTGCCAGCAGTTTAAACAGGGTGGGCGACGAGCAGTACTTC.

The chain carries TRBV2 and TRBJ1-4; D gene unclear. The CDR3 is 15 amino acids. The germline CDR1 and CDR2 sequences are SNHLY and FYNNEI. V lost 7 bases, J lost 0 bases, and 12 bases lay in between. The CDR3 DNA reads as TGTGCCAGCAAGGCGGGTTTTGCAACTAATGAAAAACTGTTTTTT. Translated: CASKAGFATNEKLFF. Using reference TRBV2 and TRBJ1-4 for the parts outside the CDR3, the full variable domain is EPEVTQTPSHQVTQMGQEVILRCVPISNHLYFYWYRQILGQKVEFLVSFYNNEISEKSEIFDDQFSVERPDGSNFTLKIRSTKLEDSAMYFCASKAGFATNEKLFFGSGTQLSVL.

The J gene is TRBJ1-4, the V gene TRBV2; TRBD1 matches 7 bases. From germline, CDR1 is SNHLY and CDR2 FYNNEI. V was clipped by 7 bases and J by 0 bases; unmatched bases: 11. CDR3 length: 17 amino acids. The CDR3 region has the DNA TGTGCCAGCAATCCGGGACAGCAACTTGCAACTAATGAAAAACTGTTTTTT. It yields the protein CASNPGQQLATNEKLFF. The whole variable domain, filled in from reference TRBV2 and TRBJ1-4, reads EPEVTQTPSHQVTQMGQEVILRCVPISNHLYFYWYRQILGQKVEFLVSFYNNEISEKSEIFDDQFSVERPDGSNFTLKIRSTKLEDSAMYFCASNPGQQLATNEKLFFGSGTQLSVL.

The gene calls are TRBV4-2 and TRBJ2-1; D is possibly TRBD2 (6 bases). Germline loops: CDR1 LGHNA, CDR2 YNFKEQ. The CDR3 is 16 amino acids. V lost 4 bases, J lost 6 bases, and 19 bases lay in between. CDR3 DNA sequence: TGTGCCAGCAGCCGACCAAGCCGGAGGGACTCCAATGAGCAGTTCTTC. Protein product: CASSRPSRRDSNEQFF.

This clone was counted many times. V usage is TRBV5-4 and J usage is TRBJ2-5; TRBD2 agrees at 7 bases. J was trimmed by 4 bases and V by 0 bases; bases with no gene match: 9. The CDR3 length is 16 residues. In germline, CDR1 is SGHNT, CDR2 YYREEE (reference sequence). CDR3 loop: CASSLVLTQRGETQYF. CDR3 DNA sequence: TGTGCCAGCAGCTTGGTCCTGACCCAGCGGGGAGAGACCCAGTACTTC.

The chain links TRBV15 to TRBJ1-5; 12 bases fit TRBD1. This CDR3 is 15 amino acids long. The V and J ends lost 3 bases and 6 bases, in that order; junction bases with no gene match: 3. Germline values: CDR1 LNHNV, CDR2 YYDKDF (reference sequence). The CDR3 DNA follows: TGTGCCACCAGCAGGGGACAGGGGGCGGCTCAGCCCCAGCATTTT. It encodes CATSRGQGAAQPQHF.

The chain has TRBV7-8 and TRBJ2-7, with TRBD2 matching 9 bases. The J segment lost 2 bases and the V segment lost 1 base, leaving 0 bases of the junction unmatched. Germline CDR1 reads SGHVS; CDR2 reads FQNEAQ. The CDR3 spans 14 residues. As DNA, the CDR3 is TGTGCCAGCAGCTTAGAGCGGGGGGCCTACGAGCAGTACTTC. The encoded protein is CASSLERGAYEQYF.

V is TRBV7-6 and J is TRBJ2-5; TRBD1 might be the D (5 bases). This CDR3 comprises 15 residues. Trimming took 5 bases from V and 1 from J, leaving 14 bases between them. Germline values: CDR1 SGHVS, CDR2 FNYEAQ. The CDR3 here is CASSPKQAFQETQYF. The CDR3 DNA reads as TGTGCCAGCAGCCCAAAACAGGCGTTCCAAGAGACCCAGTACTTC. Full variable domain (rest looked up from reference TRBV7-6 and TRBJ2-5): GAGVSQSPRYKVTKRGQDVALRCDPISGHVSLYWYRQALGQGPEFLTYFNYEAQQDKSGLPNDRFSAERPEGSISTLTIQRTEQRDSAMYRCASSPKQAFQETQYFGPGTRLLVL.